This T cell receptor beta chain was obtained from a study of T cell responses to AZD1222 COVID-19 vaccine. The V and J ends lost 1 base and 0 bases respectively, with 7 bases between them. The CDR3 runs 15 residues. CDR1 is SGHTS, CDR2 YDEGEE, per germline. Turning to this clone: Its antigen is as yet unknown.

Produced via immunoSEQ multiplex PCR; TCRdb's table is partial and in-frame only. Among 35,000 or so clones, around nine tenths were seen once, and the ten largest hold approximately 7%. General study findings and limits: Nearly half of spike-specific TCRs reportedly target variant regions that are unmutated in the B.1.351 and B.1.1.7 variants. Among those given AZD1222, only five or six were seropositive at baseline. Clonal diversity may have been underestimated in mostly white British donors.

The chain joins TRBV5-8 to TRBJ2-2; D not resolved. The clonotype originates from an adult in good health. This sample comprised peripheral blood, obtained on day 0 of AZD1222 vaccination. CDR3 in amino acids: CASSLLRPNTGELFF. Written as DNA, the CDR3 is TGTGCCAGCAGCTTGCTCAGGCCGAACACCGGGGAGCTGTTTTTT. Filled out from reference TRBV5-8 and TRBJ2-2, the complete variable domain reads EAGVTQSPTHLIKTRGQQATLRCSPISGHTSVYWYQQALGLGLQFLLWYDEGEERNRGNFPPRFSGRQFPNYSSELNVNALELEDSALYLCASSLLRPNTGELFFGEGSRLTVL.